A selection of T cell receptor beta chains follows, all from one sample in a study of blood T cell repertoires in COVID-19. Sequencing used immunoSEQ multiplex PCR; TCRdb keeps in-frame clones, though not all of them. Of 350,000 or so clones in the sample, 89% were seen once. Input material: peripheral blood. The source of these receptors is a woman aged 55-70 years with COVID-19, enrolled during active disease. The CDR3 runs from the conserved cysteine through the conserved F or W. The D gene is left open where the match is weak. Expanded clones are given a class, and other clones once, few, many or no size at all.

j_gene	abundance	v_gene	len	d_gene	CDR3aa	CDR3nt
TRBJ2-1	.	TRBV7-9	15	TRBD1	CASSLPGTGYNEQFF	TGTGCCAGCAGCTTACCGGGGACAGGGTACAATGAGCAGTTCTTC
TRBJ2-3	.	TRBV3-1/TRBV3-2	16	TRBD2	CASSRGLAGDTDTQYF	TGTGCCAGCAGCCGGGGACTAGCGGGGGACACAGATACGCAGTATTTT
TRBJ2-1	.	TRBV5-4	14	.	CASSLAAGGDEQFF	TGTGCCAGCAGCTTGGCCGCGGGTGGGGATGAGCAGTTCTTC
TRBJ1-1	.	TRBV10-3	15	TRBD1	CAISESGTGGTEAFF	TGTGCCATCAGTGAGTCGGGGACAGGGGGCACTGAAGCTTTCTTT
TRBJ2-3	.	TRBV7-2	16	.	CASTRLPGQSIDTQYF	TGTGCCAGCACCCGACTCCCGGGACAAAGTATAGATACGCAGTATTTT
TRBJ2-7	.	TRBV5-6	15	TRBD1	CASSSVWGQSYEQYF	TGTGCCAGCAGTTCCGTGTGGGGACAGTCCTACGAGCAGTACTTC
TRBJ1-5	.	TRBV5-1	15	.	CASSLGDFPYQPQHF	TGCGCCAGCAGCTTGGGAGATTTCCCCTATCAGCCCCAGCATTTT
TRBJ1-2	.	TRBV3-1/TRBV3-2	16	TRBD1	CASSQRGQGGRGGYTF	TGTGCCAGCAGCCAAAGGGGTCAGGGGGGAAGAGGCGGCTACACCTTC
TRBJ1-6	.	TRBV7-3	16	TRBD1	CASSFTGQGDNSPLHF	TGTGCCAGCAGCTTCACCGGACAGGGTGACAATTCACCCCTCCACTTT
TRBJ2-5	.	TRBV7-8	16	TRBD2	CASRKLAGGPRETQYF	TGTGCCAGCAGAAAACTAGCGGGGGGGCCGAGAGAGACCCAGTACTTC
TRBJ1-4	once	TRBV24-1	16	TRBD1	CATSDFEPTGGEKLFF	TGTGCCACCAGTGATTTCGAACCGACAGGGGGCGAAAAACTGTTTTTT
TRBJ1-1	.	TRBV19	14	TRBD1	CASIDRGRNTEAFF	TGTGCCAGTATAGACAGGGGGCGAAACACTGAAGCTTTCTTT
TRBJ1-1	.	TRBV29-1	16	.	CSAVGQGRLMNTEAFF	TGCAGCGCGGTGGGTCAGGGGCGGCTAATGAACACTGAAGCTTTCTTT
TRBJ2-7	.	TRBV7-8	14	.	CASSSRDNRGEQYF	TGTGCCAGCAGCTCCCGGGACAATCGAGGGGAGCAGTACTTC
TRBJ1-3	.	TRBV29-1	14	TRBD1	CSVVQGGTGNTIYF	TGCAGCGTGGTTCAGGGGGGCACTGGAAACACCATATATTTT
TRBJ1-5	once	TRBV4-1	15	TRBD1	CASSPDPGGRQPQHF	TGCGCCAGCAGCCCGGACCCAGGGGGTCGGCAGCCCCAGCATTTT
TRBJ1-2	.	TRBV19	16	.	CASSRTLAEGNYGYTF	TGTGCCAGTAGCCGGACCCTAGCAGAAGGTAACTATGGCTACACCTTC
TRBJ1-5	.	TRBV6-5	12	.	CASYGRDQPQHF	TGTGCCAGCTACGGGCGGGATCAGCCCCAGCATTTT